The clone carrying this T cell receptor (beta chain) was recorded only once. Its target is not known. With 2 bases removed from V and 4 bases from J, the gap between germline ends came to 15 bases. This CDR3 is built from 16 residues. The germline CDR1 and CDR2 sequences are SGHRS and YFSETQ. This sample is part of a study of shared clonotypes between healthy human individuals. Study conclusions and caveats: Represented diversity, genetic and exposure-history alike, was limited by few donors. The study found roughly 5% of naive CD4 clonotypes shared across a few donors.

Here immunoSEQ multiplex PCR was the method, and the copy in TCRdb shows in-frame clones only, minus some. Among 2 million to 2.5 million clones listed, under 95% were seen once. The sample comprised naive CD4+ T cells from PBMCs. The sample's subset: CD45RA+ positively selected. The V and J genes are TRBV5-1 and TRBJ2-2; D call uncertain. The source is a young man in good health. Some clones in this sample may be carry-over from other donors' samples. The CDR3 loop reads CASSLIPPVATGELFF. Here the CDR3 DNA reads TGCGCCAGCAGCTTAATCCCCCCGGTCGCCACCGGGGAGCTGTTTTTT.